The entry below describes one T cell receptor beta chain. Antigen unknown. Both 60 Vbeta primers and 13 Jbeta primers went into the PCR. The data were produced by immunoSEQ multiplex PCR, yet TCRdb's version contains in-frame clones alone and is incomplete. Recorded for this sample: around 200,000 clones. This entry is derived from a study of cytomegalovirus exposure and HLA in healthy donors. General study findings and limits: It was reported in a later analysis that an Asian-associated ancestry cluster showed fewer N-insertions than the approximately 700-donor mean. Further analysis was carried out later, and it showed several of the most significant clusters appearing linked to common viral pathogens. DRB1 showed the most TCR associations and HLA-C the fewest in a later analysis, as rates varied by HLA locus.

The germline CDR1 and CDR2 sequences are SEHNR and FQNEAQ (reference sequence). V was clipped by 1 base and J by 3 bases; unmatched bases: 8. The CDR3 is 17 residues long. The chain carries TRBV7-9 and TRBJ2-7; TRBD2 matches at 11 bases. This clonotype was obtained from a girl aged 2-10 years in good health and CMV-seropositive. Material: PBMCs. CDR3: CASSLGSLAGDIYEQYF. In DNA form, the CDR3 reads TGTGCCAGCAGCTTAGGCTCACTAGCGGGAGATATCTACGAGCAGTACTTC.